The 4 T cell receptor beta chains below were found in one sample sequenced in a study of PD-1 blockade in classical Hodgkin lymphoma. Every single patient, without exception, relapsed after autologous stem cell transplantation, and brentuximab vedotin exposure varied. Libraries were prepared by immunoSEQ multiplex PCR; TCRdb keeps only in-frame clonotypes and omits some of them. This sample yields fewer than 50,000 clones, of which 88% are seen a single time; roughly 9.1% belongs to the top ten. The sample here was peripheral blood mononuclear cells (PBMCs), taken at baseline. Receptors originate from a human donor with classical Hodgkin lymphoma.

The rearrangement joins TRBV6-6 to TRBJ1-5; D is undetermined. Trimming pared 2 bases from V and 6 bases from J, leaving 11 bases between. The CDR3 totals 14 residues. Germline CDR1 MNHNY, CDR2 SVGAGI (reference sequence). This CDR3 is CASSYNTEGQPQHF. The CDR3 region has the DNA TGTGCCAGCAGTTACAATACGGAGGGTCAGCCCCAGCATTTT.

The V and J genes are TRBV12-5 and TRBJ2-1, with 8 positions matching TRBD2. V was pared by 0 bases and J by 6 bases, with 16 bases of the junction left unmatched. Per germline, CDR1 LGHNT and CDR2 FRNRAP. The CDR3 totals 19 residues. The CDR3 spells CASGLVGGASGFSPNEQFF. The CDR3 DNA reads TGTGCTAGTGGTTTGGTAGGGGGGGCTAGCGGGTTCTCCCCCAATGAGCAGTTCTTC.

The table lists this clone with a count of one. The chain combines TRBV9 with TRBJ2-2; 8 bases align to TRBD2. The CDR3 runs to 16 residues. With 0 bases clipped from V and 1 base from J, the junction kept 2 bases outside the gene matches. The germline CDR1 and CDR2 sequences are SGDLS and YYNGEE. This chain's CDR3 is CASSVASGGNTGELFF. CDR3 nucleotides: TGTGCCAGCAGCGTAGCCAGCGGGGGGAACACCGGGGAGCTGTTTTTT.

The chain links TRBV7-9 to TRBJ2-5; the match to TRBD2 covers 12 bases. The CDR3 has 17 amino acids. The germline V gene encodes CDR1 SEHNR and CDR2 FQNEAQ (reference sequence). V was clipped by 1 base and J by 2 bases; unmatched bases: 5. DNA for the CDR3: TGTGCCAGCAGCTTAGAGCGACTAGCGGGGGTGCAAGAGACCCAGTACTTC. It codes for CASSLERLAGVQETQYF.